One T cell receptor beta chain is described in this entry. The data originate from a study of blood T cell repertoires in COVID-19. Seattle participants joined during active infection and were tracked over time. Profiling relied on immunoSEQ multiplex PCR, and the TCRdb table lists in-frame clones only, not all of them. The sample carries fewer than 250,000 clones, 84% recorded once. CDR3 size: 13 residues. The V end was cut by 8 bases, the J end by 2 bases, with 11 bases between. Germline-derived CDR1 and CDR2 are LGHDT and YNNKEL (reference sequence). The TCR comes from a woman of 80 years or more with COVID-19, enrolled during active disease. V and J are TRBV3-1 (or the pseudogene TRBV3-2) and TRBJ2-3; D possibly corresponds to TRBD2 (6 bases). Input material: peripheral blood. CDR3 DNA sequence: TGTGCCAGCTGGGGACTCCACACAGATACGCAGTATTTT. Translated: CASWGLHTDTQYF.